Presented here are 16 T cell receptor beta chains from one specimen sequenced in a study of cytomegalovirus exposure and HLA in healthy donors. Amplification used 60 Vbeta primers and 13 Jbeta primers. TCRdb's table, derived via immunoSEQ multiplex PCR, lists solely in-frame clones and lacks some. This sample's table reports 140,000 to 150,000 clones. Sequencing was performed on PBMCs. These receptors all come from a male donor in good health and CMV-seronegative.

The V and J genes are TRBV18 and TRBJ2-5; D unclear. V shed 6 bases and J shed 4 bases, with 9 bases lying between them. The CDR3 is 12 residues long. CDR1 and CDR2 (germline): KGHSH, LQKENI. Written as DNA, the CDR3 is TGTGCCAGCTCGCGCAACCCAGAGACCCAGTACTTC. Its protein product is CASSRNPETQYF.

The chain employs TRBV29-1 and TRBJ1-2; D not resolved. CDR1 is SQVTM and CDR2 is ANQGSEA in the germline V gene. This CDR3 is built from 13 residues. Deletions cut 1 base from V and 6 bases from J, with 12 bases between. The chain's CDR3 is CSVEASGFDGYTF. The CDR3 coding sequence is TGCAGCGTTGAAGCTTCAGGATTCGATGGCTACACCTTC.

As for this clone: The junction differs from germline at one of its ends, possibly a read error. CDR3 protein: CASSLAGRGYEQYF. The CDR3 DNA follows: TGTGCTAGCAGCTTAGCGGGCAGGGGCTACGAGCAGTACTTC. This rearrangement joins TRBV7-7 to TRBJ2-7; TRBD2 is a possible D gene (7 bases). Germline CDR1 and CDR2: SSHAT and FNYEAQ (reference sequence). The CDR3 has 14 residues.

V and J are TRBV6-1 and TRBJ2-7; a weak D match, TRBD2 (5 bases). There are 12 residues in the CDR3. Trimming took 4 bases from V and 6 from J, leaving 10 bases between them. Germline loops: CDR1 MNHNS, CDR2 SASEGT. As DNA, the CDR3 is TGTGCCAGCAGTGCCGGACTGGGCGAGCAGTACTTC. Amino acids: CASSAGLGEQYF.

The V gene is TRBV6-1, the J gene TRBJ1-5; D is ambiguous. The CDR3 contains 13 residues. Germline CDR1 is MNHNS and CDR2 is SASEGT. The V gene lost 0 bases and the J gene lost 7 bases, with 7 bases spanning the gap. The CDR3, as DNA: TGTGCCAGCAGTGAAGCGGCAGTCCAGCCCCAGCATTTT. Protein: CASSEAAVQPQHF.

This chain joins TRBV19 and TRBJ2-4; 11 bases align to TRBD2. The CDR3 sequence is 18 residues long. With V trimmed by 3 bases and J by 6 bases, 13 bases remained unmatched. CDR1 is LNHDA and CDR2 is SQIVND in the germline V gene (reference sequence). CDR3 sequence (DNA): TGTGCCAGTAGTATTTCGCCCCCCGGGCTAGCGGGAGGAAACATTCAGTACTTC. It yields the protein CASSISPPGLAGGNIQYF. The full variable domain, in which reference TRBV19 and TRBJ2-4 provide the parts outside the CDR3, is DGGITQSPKYLFRKEGQNVTLSCEQNLNHDAMYWYRQDPGQGLRLIYYSQIVNDFQKGDIAEGYSVSREKKESFPLTVTSAQKNPTAFYLCASSISPPGLAGGNIQYFGAGTRLSVL.

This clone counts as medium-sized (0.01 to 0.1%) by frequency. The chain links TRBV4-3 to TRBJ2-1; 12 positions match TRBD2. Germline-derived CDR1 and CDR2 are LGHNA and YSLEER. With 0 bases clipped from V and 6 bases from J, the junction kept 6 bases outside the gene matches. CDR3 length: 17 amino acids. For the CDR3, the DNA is TGCGCCAGCAGCCAAGAGAAGACTAGCGGGGGAGGCAATGAGCAGTTCTTC. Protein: CASSQEKTSGGGNEQFF.

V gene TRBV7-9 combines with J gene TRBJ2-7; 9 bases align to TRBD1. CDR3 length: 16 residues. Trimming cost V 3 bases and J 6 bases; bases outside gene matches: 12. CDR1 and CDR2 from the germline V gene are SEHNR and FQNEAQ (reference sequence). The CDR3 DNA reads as TGTGCCAGCAGCTTCGCTTCCGGGACAGGGACGGGCGAGCAGTACTTC. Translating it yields CASSFASGTGTGEQYF.

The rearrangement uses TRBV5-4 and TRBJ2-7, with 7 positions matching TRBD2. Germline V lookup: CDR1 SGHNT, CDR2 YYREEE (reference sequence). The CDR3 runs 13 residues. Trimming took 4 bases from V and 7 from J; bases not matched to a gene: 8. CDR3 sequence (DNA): TGTGCCAGCAGCAGCTCCGGGACTACAGAGCAGTACTTC. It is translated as CASSSSGTTEQYF.

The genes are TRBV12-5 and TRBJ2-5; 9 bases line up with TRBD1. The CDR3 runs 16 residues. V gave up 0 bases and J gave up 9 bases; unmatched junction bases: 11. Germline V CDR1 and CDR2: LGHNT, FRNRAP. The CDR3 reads CASGLVSGQGPGAQYF. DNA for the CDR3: TGTGCTAGTGGTTTGGTATCGGGACAGGGCCCTGGGGCCCAGTACTTC.

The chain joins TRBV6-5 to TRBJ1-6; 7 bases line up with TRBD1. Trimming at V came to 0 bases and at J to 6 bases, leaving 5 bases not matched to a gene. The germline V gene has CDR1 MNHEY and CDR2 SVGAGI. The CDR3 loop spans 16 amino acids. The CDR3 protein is CASSYSGTAFNSPLHF. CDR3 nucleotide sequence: TGTGCCAGCAGTTACTCAGGGACAGCCTTTAATTCACCCCTCCACTTT.

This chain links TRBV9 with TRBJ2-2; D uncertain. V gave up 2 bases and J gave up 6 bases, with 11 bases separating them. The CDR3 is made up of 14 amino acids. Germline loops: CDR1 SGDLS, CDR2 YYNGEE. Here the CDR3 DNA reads TGTGCCAGCAGCGTCGAGTATAGAGCCGGGGAGCTGTTTTTT. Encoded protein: CASSVEYRAGELFF. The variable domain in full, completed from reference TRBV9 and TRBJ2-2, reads DSGVTQTPKHLITATGQRVTLRCSPRSGDLSVYWYQQSLDQGLQFLIQYYNGEERAKGNILERFSAQQFPDLHSELNLSSLELGDSALYFCASSVEYRAGELFFGEGSRLTVL.

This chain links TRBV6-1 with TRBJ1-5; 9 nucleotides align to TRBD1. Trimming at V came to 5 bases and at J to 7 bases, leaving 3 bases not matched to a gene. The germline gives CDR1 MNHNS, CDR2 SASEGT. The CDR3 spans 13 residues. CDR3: CASSPGQGQPQHF. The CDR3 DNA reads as TGTGCCAGCAGTCCGGGACAGGGACAGCCCCAGCATTTT.

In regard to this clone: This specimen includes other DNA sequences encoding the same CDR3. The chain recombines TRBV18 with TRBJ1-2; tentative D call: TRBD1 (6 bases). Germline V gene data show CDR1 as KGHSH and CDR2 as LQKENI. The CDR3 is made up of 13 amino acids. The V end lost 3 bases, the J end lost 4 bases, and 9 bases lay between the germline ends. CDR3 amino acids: CASSPDRVYGYTF. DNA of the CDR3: TGTGCCAGCTCACCGGACAGAGTCTATGGCTACACCTTC.

This CDR3 is CASSVGQKETQYF. CDR3 bases: TGTGCCAGCAGCGTCGGACAGAAAGAGACCCAGTACTTC. The V call is TRBV11-3, the J call TRBJ2-5; a weak D match, TRBD1 (6 bases). Germline CDR1 reads SGHNT; CDR2 reads YENEEA. The CDR3 extends over 13 amino acids. Deletions cut 5 bases from V and 3 bases from J, with 10 bases between.

The CDR3 bases are TGTGCCAGCAGCTTGGGCGGGGGGCCGTACAATGAGCAGTTCTTC. This sequence encodes CASSLGGGPYNEQFF. The chain links TRBV5-6 to TRBJ2-1, with 8 nucleotides matching TRBD2. The CDR3 sequence is 15 residues long. Trimming took 0 bases from V and 4 from J; bases not matched to a gene: 3. Per germline, CDR1 SGHDT and CDR2 YYEEEE.